This record concerns one T cell receptor beta chain sequence. Its antigen remains unknown. A read error may account for a junction end that differs from germline. TCRdb reanalysed the reads using MiXCR and keeps one entry per CDR3 protein. Here the sample spans 150,000 to 200,000 distinct CDR3 sequences, roughly 28% being singletons. The data derive from a study of T cell repertoires in cytomegalovirus infection. Study background: It was the public TCR beta signatures that indicated both CMV infection and matching HLA type. The study, taken as a whole, reports: Within the response measured ex vivo, HLA-C-restricted CMV-specific TCR beta clonotypes were dominant. Carriage of CMV together with the relevant HLA was identifiable through cumulative public TCR beta family frequency.

Germline V gives CDR1 SGHDT, CDR2 YYEEEE. The CDR3 contains 16 residues. The chain links TRBV5-6 to TRBJ1-6; the D gene is possibly TRBD1 (5 bases). Sequencing used PBMCs. This receptor was obtained from a human donor in good health (CMV status not recorded). Some clones in this sample may be carry-over from other donors' samples. Written as DNA, the CDR3 is TGTGCCAGCAGCCTTTGGGTGTCAGGGATTAATTCACCCCTCCTCTTT. Amino acid sequence: CASSLWVSGINSPLLF.